The 5 T cell receptor beta chains presented below share a single source sample, sequenced in a study of PD-L1 blockade in urothelial cancer. As to time point: peripheral blood 6 weeks after treatment start. Clones were read by immunoSEQ multiplex PCR, and TCRdb kept only the in-frame ones, dropping some. The sample consists of around 66,000 clones, about nine tenths of them appearing once. The sample here was PBMCs, taken around atezolizumab (anti-PD-L1) treatment. These receptor sequences come from a man between 60 and 70 years old with urothelial cancer.

The genes are TRBV7-2 and TRBJ2-7, with 7 positions matching TRBD1. Germline V gene data show CDR1 as SGHTA and CDR2 as FQGNSA. This CDR3 spans 14 amino acids. Trimming at V came to 5 bases and at J to 6 bases, leaving 10 bases not matched to a gene. CDR3 nucleotide sequence: TGTGCCAGCAGCCCCGGACAGGTATCCGTCGAGCAGTACTTC. This translates into CASSPGQVSVEQYF. The variable domain in full, with the rest retrieved from reference TRBV7-2 and TRBJ2-7, is GAGVSQSPSNKVTEKGKDVELRCDPISGHTALYWYRQSLGQGLEFLIYFQGNSAPDKSGLPSDRFSAERTGGSVSTLTIQRTQQEDSAVYLCASSPGQVSVEQYFGPGTRLTVT.

The count of this clone is one. The rearrangement joins TRBV5-1 to TRBJ2-3; 7 nucleotides line up with TRBD2. The CDR3 totals 15 residues. The germline V gene encodes CDR1 SGHRS and CDR2 YFSETQ. V dropped 1 base and J dropped 4; count of bases not matched to a gene: 6. CDR3 amino acids: CASSLFGGWADTQYF. The CDR3 DNA sequence: TGCGCCAGCAGCTTGTTCGGGGGGTGGGCAGATACGCAGTATTTT.

This chain uses TRBV5-1 with TRBJ1-2; no reliable D call. V lost 4 bases and J 6 bases, leaving 28 bases between the germline ends. CDR1 and CDR2 from the germline V gene are SGHRS and YFSETQ. This CDR3 has 18 amino acids. CDR3 in DNA: TGCGCCAGCAGCCGCATCCAGGATTCCCTCGGCAAATCGGATGGCTACACCTTC. It yields the protein CASSRIQDSLGKSDGYTF. Full variable domain (missing parts from reference TRBV5-1 and TRBJ1-2): KAGVTQTPRYLIKTRGQQVTLSCSPISGHRSVSWYQQTPGQGLQFLFEYFSETQRNKGNFPGRFSGRQFSNSRSEMNVSTLELGDSALYLCASSRIQDSLGKSDGYTFGSGTRLTVV.

This clone has just one count. J is TRBJ1-2 and V is TRBV10-3; a possible D gene is TRBD1 (5 bases). V was trimmed by 11 bases and J by 6 bases, leaving 19 bases between them. Germline V gene lookup returns CDR1 ENHRY and CDR2 SYGVKD. CDR3 length: 13 residues. The CDR3 sequence is CASAPGQGDGYTF. CDR3 nucleotides: TGTGCCTCCGCCCCAGGGCAGGGCGATGGCTACACCTTC.

The chain carries TRBV10-1 and TRBJ2-7; D possibly corresponds to TRBD2 (5 bases). The CDR3 consists of 13 residues. Trimming stripped 0 bases from V and 6 bases from J, with 9 bases between. Germline CDR1 WNHNN, CDR2 SYGVQD (reference sequence). This chain's CDR3 is CASSESVRGEQYF. The CDR3 DNA follows: TGCGCCAGCAGTGAGTCGGTACGGGGCGAGCAGTACTTC.